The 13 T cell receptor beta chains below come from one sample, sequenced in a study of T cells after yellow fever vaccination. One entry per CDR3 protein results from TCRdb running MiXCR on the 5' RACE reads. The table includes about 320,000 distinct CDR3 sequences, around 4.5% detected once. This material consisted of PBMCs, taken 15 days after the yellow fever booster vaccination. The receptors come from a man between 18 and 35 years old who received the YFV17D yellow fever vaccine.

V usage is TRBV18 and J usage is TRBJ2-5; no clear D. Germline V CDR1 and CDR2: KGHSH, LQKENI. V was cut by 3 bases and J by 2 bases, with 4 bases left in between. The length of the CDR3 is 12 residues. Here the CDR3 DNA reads TGTGCCAGCTCACCCGAGCAAGAGACCCAGTACTTC. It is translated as CASSPEQETQYF. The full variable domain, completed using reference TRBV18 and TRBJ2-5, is NAGVMQNPRHLVRRRGQEARLRCSPMKGHSHVYWYRQLPEEGLKFMVYLQKENIIDESGMPKERFSAEFPKEGPSILRIQQVVRGDSAAYFCASSPEQETQYFGPGTRLLVL.

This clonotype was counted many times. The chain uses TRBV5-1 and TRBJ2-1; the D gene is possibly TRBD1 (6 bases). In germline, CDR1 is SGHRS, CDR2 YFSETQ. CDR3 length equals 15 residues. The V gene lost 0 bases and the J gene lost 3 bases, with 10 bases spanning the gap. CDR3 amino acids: CASSLAGANYNEQFF. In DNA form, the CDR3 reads TGCGCCAGCAGCTTGGCAGGGGCCAACTACAATGAGCAGTTCTTC.

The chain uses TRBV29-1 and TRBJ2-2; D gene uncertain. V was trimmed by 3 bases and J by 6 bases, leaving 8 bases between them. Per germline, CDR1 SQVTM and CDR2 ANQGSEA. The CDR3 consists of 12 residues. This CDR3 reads CSVDAGSGELFF. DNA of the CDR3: TGCAGCGTTGACGCTGGGTCCGGGGAGCTGTTTTTT.

The CDR3 here is CASSLGPRIDQPQHF. In DNA, the CDR3 is TGTGCCAGCAGCCTGGGACCGAGGATTGATCAGCCCCAGCATTTT. This chain connects TRBV11-2 to TRBJ1-5; the D gene is possibly TRBD1 (5 bases). The CDR3 runs 15 residues. Trimming removed 5 bases from V and 5 bases from J, with 16 bases in between. Germline loops: CDR1 SGHAT, CDR2 FQNNGV.

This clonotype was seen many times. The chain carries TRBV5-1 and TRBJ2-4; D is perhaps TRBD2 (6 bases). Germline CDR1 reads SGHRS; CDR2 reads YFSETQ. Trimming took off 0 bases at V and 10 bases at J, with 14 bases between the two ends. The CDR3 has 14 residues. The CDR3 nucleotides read TGCGCCAGCAGCTTGGCCTCCGGTCGGGGGATTCAGTACTTC. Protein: CASSLASGRGIQYF.

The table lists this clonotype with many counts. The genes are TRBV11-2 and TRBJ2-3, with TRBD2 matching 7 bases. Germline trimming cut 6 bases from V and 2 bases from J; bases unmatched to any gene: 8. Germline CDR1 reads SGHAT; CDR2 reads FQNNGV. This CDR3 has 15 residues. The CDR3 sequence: CASRGGVGNTDTQYF. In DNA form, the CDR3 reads TGTGCCAGCAGGGGGGGGGTCGGGAACACAGATACGCAGTATTTT.

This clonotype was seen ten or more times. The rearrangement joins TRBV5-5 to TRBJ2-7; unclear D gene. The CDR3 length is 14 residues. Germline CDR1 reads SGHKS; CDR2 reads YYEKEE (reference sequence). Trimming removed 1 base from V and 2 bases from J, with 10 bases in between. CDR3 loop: CASSLSWVAYEQYV. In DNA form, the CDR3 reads TGTGCCAGCAGCTTGAGTTGGGTAGCCTACGAGCAGTACGTC.

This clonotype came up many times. CDR3 nucleotide sequence: TGTGCCAGCAGTCCCCCGTTTGGGGACAGGGACTATGGCTACACCTTC. This translates into CASSPPFGDRDYGYTF. The chain links TRBV27 to TRBJ1-2; TRBD1 matches 9 bases. The CDR3 has 16 residues. Trimming cost V 5 bases and J 3 bases; bases outside gene matches: 10. Germline CDR1 and CDR2: MNHEY and SMNVEV (reference sequence).

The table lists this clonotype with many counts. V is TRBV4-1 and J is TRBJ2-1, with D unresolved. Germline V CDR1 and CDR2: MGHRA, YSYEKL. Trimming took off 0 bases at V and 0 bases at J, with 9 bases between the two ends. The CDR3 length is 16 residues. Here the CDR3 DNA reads TGCGCCAGCAGCCAAGAATGGAGAAGCTCCTACAATGAGCAGTTCTTC. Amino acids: CASSQEWRSSYNEQFF.

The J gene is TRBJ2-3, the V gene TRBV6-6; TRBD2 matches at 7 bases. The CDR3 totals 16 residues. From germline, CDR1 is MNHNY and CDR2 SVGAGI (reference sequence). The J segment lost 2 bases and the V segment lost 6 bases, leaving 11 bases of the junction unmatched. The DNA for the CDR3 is TGTGCCAGCAGGGGGGGGGTCCGGAAAGTCACAGATACGCAGTATTTT. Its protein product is CASRGGVRKVTDTQYF.

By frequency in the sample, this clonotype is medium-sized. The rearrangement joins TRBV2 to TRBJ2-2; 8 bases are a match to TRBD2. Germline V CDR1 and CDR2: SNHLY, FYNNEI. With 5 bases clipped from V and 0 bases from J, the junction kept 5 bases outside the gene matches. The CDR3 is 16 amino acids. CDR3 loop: CASSRTSGANTGELFF. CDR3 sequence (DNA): TGTGCCAGCAGTCGCACTAGCGGAGCGAACACCGGGGAGCTGTTTTTT.

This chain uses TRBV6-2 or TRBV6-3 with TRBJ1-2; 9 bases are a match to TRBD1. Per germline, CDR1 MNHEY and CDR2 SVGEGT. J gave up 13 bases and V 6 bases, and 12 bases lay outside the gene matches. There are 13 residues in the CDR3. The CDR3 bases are TGTGCCAGCAGCATCCGGGACAGGGAAGCGGGCACCTTC. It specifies CASSIRDREAGTF.

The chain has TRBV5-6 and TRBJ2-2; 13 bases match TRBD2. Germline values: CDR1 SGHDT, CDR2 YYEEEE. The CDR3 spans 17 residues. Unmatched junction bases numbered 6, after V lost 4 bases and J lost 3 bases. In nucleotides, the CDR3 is TGTGCCAGCAGCACTGGACTAGCGGGGGCCCACACCGGGGAGCTGTTTTTT. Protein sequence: CASSTGLAGAHTGELFF. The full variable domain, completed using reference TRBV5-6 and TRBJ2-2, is DAGVTQSPTHLIKTRGQQVTLRCSPKSGHDTVSWYQQALGQGPQFIFQYYEEEERQRGNFPDRFSGHQFPNYSSELNVNALLLGDSALYLCASSTGLAGAHTGELFFGEGSRLTVL.